This paragraph covers one T cell receptor beta chain sequence. TCRdb used MiXCR to reprocess the 5' RACE reads, holding one entry per CDR3 protein. The table lists 200,000 to 250,000 distinct CDR3 sequences, over 9.5% of them singletons. Trimming took 6 bases from V and 1 from J, leaving 12 bases between them. The length of the CDR3 is 14 residues. This record comes from a study of T-cell memory formation after mild COVID-19. This receptor was identified in a man younger than 35 who had mild COVID-19 (a few samples of this study predate the infection). Cell type and time point are not known. The sample consisted of PBMCs or a T cell subset sorted from them (not recorded which). V gene TRBV12-3 or TRBV12-4 combines with J gene TRBJ1-1; D is ambiguous. CDR3 protein: CASSDRIQNTEAFF. As DNA, the CDR3 is TGTGCCAGCAGCGACCGGATACAGAACACTGAAGCTTTCTTT.